This T cell receptor beta chain stems from a study of low-dose radiotherapy and immunotherapy resistance in tumors. As for the study in general: Each patient was administered nivolumab intravenously at 240 mg, which was a flat dose, every two weeks, along with intravenous ipilimumab at 1 mg/kg every six weeks.

Documented time point: before trial treatment. V lost 0 bases and J lost 1, with 6 bases in between. Germline values: CDR1 SGHTA, CDR2 FQGNSA. This CDR3 has 15 amino acids. TRAV- and TRBV-specific primers primed first-strand cDNA, covering alpha and beta chains. The PCR that amplified TCRs ran for around 20 cycles, relying on a constant-region primer and a V-primer adapter. Isolated mRNA was amplified by in vitro transcription. TCRdb re-derived calls from the reads in MiXCR, one entry per CDR3 protein. The data show around 65,000 distinct CDR3 sequences, 26% seen once. Material: PBMCs, obtained before treatment. This chain joins TRBV7-2 and TRBJ2-2; D uncertain. This clonotype was obtained from a male donor with rectosigmoid adenocarcinoma. The CDR3 sequence: CASSLAGMNTGELFF. The CDR3 region has the DNA TGTGCCAGCAGCTTAGCGGGGATGAACACCGGGGAGCTGTTTTTT.